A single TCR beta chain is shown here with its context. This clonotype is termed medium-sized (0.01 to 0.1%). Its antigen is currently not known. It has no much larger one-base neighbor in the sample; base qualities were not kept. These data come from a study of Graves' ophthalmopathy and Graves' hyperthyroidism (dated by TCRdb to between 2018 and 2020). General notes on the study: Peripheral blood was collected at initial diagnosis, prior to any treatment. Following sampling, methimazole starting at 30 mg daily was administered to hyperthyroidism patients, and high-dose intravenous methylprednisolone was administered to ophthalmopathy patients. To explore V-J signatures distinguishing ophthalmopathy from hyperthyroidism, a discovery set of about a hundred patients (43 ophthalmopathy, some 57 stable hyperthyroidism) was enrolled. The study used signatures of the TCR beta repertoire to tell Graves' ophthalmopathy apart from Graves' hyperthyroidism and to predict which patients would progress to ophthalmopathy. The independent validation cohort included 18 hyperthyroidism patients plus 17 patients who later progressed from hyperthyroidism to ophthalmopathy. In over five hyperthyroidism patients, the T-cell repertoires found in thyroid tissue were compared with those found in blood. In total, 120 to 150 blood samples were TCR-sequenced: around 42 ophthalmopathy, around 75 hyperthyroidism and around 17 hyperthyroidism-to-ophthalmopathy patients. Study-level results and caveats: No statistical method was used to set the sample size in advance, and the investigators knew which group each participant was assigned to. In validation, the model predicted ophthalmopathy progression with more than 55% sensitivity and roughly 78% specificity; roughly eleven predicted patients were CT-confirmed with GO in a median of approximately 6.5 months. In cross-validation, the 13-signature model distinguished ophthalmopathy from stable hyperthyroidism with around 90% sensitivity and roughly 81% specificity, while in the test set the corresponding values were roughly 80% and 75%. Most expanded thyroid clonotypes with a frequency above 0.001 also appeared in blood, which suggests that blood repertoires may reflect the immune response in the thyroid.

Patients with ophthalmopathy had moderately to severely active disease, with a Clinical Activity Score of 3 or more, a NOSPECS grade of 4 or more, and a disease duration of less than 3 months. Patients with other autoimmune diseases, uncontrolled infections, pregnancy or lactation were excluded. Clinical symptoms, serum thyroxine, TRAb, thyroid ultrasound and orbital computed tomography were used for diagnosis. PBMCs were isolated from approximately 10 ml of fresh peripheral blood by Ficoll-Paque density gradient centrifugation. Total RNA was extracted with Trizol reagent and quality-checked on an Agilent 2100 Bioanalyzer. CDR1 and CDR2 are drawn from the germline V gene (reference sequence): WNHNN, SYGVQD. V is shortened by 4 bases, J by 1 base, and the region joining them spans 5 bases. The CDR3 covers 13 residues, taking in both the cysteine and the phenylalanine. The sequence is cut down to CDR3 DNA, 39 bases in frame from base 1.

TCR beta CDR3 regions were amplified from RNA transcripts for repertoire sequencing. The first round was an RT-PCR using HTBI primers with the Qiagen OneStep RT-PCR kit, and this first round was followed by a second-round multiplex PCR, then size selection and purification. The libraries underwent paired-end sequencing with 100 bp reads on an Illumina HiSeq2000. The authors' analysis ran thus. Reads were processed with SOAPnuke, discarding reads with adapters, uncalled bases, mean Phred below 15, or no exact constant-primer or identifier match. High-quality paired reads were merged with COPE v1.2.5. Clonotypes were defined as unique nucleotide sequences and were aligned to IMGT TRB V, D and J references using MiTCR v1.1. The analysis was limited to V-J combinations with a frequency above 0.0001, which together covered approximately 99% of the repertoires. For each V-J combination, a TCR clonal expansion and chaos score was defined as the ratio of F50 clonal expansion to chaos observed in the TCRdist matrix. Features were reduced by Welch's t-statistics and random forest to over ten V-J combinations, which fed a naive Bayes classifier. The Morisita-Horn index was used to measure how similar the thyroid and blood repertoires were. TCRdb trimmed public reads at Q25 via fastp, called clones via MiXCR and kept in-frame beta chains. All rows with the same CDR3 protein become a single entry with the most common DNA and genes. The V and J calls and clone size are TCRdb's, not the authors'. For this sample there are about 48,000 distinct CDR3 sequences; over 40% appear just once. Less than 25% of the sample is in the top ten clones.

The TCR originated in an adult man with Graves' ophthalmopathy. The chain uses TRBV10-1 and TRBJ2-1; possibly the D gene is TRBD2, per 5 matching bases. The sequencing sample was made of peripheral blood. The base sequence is TGCGCCAGCAGTGGAGGGTCCTACAATGAGCAGTTCTTC. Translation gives CASSGGSYNEQFF.